This T cell receptor (beta chain) was sequenced for a study of STAT5B mutations in CD4+ large granular lymphocyte leukemia. In this sample, this clone turned up once. The data were produced by immunoSEQ multiplex PCR, yet TCRdb's version contains in-frame clones alone and is incomplete. Here the sample spans about 30,000 clones, under 80% being singletons. Control samples were healthy donors' buffy coats. The material sequenced was CD4+ T cells from blood buffy coats. This sequence originates from a human donor in good health.

CDR3 coding DNA: TGTGCCAGCAACCCTCTGGGGGGGGGTTCAGATACGCAGTATTTT. Amino acid sequence: CASNPLGGGSDTQYF. The chain recombines TRBV6-1 with TRBJ2-3; TRBD2 agrees at 7 bases. The CDR3 spans 15 residues. CDR1 is MNHNS, CDR2 SASEGT, per germline. With 7 bases clipped from V and 4 bases from J, the junction kept 11 bases outside the gene matches.